This T cell receptor (beta chain) was profiled in a study of blood T cell repertoires in COVID-19. The CDR3 has 15 amino acids. Per germline, CDR1 LNHDA and CDR2 SQIVND (reference sequence). Trimming cost V 3 bases and J 7 bases; bases outside gene matches: 4. Per the original data handling: Nucleated cell counts were estimated from reference gene primer amplification. TCRdb's copy holds only in-frame clones and misses some; the assay was immunoSEQ multiplex PCR. D and trimming were read from the DNA, whereas the V and J calls and clone size are those reported in that table. Of roughly 330,000 clones in the sample, approximately 90% were seen once.

The chain employs TRBV19 and TRBJ2-1; 12 nucleotides line up with TRBD2. The TCR originated in a woman aged 45 to 65 with active or convalescent COVID-19. The sample taken for sequencing was peripheral blood. The CDR3 region has the DNA TGTGCCAGTAGTATGACAGGACTAGCGGGAAATGAGCAGTTCTTC. Translating it yields CASSMTGLAGNEQFF.